This passage covers 10 T cell receptor beta chains from one sample sequenced in a study of vaccination effects on CD4 cells after COVID-19. Some clones are missing from TCRdb's copy, which holds only in-frame ones; the method was immunoSEQ multiplex PCR. The table records 73,000 or so clones, 78% of them present only once. Prior to sequencing, the ViraFEST assay stimulated PBMC with viral peptide pools, which expanded the antigen-specific CD4+ T cells. With roughly 10 days of culture completed, CD4+ T cells were isolated. Vaccinees lacked prior SARS-CoV-2 infection and tested negative for nucleocapsid antibodies. For these TCRs, the target antigens are not known. Sample: CD4+ T cells from PBMCs cultured with SARS-CoV-2 spike peptides, taken before COVID-19 vaccination. The source of these receptors is a human donor who received a COVID-19 vaccine.

The chain carries TRBV2 and TRBJ1-4; tentatively, D is TRBD1 (5 bases). The CDR3 has 16 amino acids. Germline V gene lookup returns CDR1 SNHLY and CDR2 FYNNEI. V was trimmed by 2 bases and J by 1 base, leaving 11 bases between them. This CDR3 is CASSEQGRGTNEKLFF. The CDR3 DNA reads TGTGCCAGCAGTGAACAGGGTCGGGGAACTAATGAAAAACTGTTTTTT.

This chain uses TRBV9 with TRBJ2-3; D uncertain. CDR1 and CDR2 from the germline V gene are SGDLS and YYNGEE. This CDR3 region has 14 residues. Trimming pared 0 bases from V and 0 bases from J, leaving 5 bases between. Here the CDR3 reads CASSVEASTDTQYF. The CDR3 DNA is TGTGCCAGCAGCGTAGAGGCTAGCACAGATACGCAGTATTTT.

This sequence joins TRBV4-2 and TRBJ2-3, with TRBD2 as a possible D gene (7 bases). The V gene's germline CDR1 is LGHNA and CDR2 YNFKEQ. The V and J ends lost 3 bases and 6 bases respectively, with 19 bases between them. This CDR3 is 16 amino acids long. The CDR3 loop is CASSQGGAEARDTQYF. The CDR3 DNA follows: TGTGCCAGCAGCCAGGGGGGGGCAGAGGCACGGGATACGCAGTATTTT.

The chain recombines TRBV19 with TRBJ1-2; D is unclear. Germline loops: CDR1 LNHDA, CDR2 SQIVND (reference sequence). The CDR3 has 15 amino acids. Between the trimmed V and J ends, which lost 3 bases and 4 bases, there was a span of 15 bases. The CDR3 DNA follows: TGTGCCAGTAGTATTAAGGCCGGCGGAGGCTATGGCTACACCTTC. Translation gives CASSIKAGGGYGYTF. Using reference TRBV19 and TRBJ1-2 for the parts outside the CDR3, the full variable domain is DGGITQSPKYLFRKEGQNVTLSCEQNLNHDAMYWYRQDPGQGLRLIYYSQIVNDFQKGDIAEGYSVSREKKESFPLTVTSAQKNPTAFYLCASSIKAGGGYGYTFGSGTRLTVV.

The gene calls are TRBV24-1 and TRBJ2-1; 9 nucleotides align to TRBD1. Germline CDR1 KGHDR, CDR2 SFDVKD. This CDR3 comprises 14 residues. The junction had 4 bases not matched to a gene; V was cut back by 4 bases and J by 7 bases. CDR3 region: CATSDPGTGNEQFF. In DNA, the CDR3 is TGTGCCACCAGTGACCCCGGGACAGGGAATGAGCAGTTCTTC.

The chain recombines TRBV19 with TRBJ1-4; 8 nucleotides agree with TRBD1. The germline gives CDR1 LNHDA, CDR2 SQIVND (reference sequence). The ends lost 4 bases at V and 5 bases at J; junction bases unmatched: 3. This CDR3 has 14 residues. CDR3 coding DNA: TGTGCCAGTAGTACACGACAGGGGAATGAAAAACTGTTTTTT. Encoded protein: CASSTRQGNEKLFF.

The rearrangement links TRBV30 to TRBJ1-6, with D perhaps matching TRBD1 (6 bases). The germline V gene has CDR1 GTSNPN and CDR2 SVGIG (reference sequence). The V and J ends lost 1 base and 1 base respectively, with 14 bases between them. The CDR3 is made up of 17 amino acids. CDR3 DNA: TGTGCCTGGAGTGGCCCTAACAGGGTTTCCTATAATTCACCCCTCCACTTT. Translated, it gives CAWSGPNRVSYNSPLHF.

The chain has TRBV5-4 and TRBJ2-1, with 8 positions matching TRBD1. Germline CDR1 SGHNT, CDR2 YYREEE (reference sequence). The CDR3 is 16 amino acids. V trimming: 3 bases; J trimming: 0 bases; junction bases outside the gene matches: 5. CDR3 in amino acids: CASSSLTGGSYNEQFF. The CDR3 nucleotides read TGTGCCAGCAGCTCCCTTACAGGGGGCTCCTACAATGAGCAGTTCTTC.

The chain couples TRBV30 to TRBJ2-1; 9 bases align to TRBD1. V was clipped by 3 bases and J by 5 bases; unmatched bases: 11. The CDR3 totals 16 residues. The germline gives CDR1 GTSNPN, CDR2 SVGIG (reference sequence). The CDR3 spells CAWRVFGDRVNNEQFF. The CDR3 region has the DNA TGTGCCTGGAGGGTTTTTGGGGACAGGGTTAACAATGAGCAGTTCTTC.

The CDR3 loop is CASSLLGEAQHF. The CDR3 coding sequence is TGTGCCAGCAGTTTATTGGGCGAAGCCCAGCATTTT. V is TRBV28 and J is TRBJ1-5, with D unresolved. The CDR3 is 12 amino acids. The V gene's germline CDR1 is MDHEN and CDR2 SYDVKM. Deletions cut 1 base from V and 11 bases from J, with 9 bases between.